This is a list of T cell receptor beta chains from one sample in a study of blood T cell repertoires in COVID-19. This table comes from immunoSEQ multiplex PCR, and its TCRdb copy is limited to in-frame clones, with some not included. This sample has hundreds of thousands of clones, with 88% found just once. Sequenced input: peripheral blood. All receptors come from a woman younger than 45 with COVID-19, enrolled during active disease. Each CDR3 is given with its conserved first and last residue. The D gene is left open where the match is weak. Expanded clones get a size class; other rows say once, few or many, or leave the size out.

J: TRBJ1-1
V: TRBV25-1
size: .
D: .
CDR3: CASSPRDIADTEAFF
DNA: TGTGCCAGCAGCCCTCGGGACATCGCGGACACTGAAGCTTTCTTT

J: TRBJ1-6
V: TRBV7-9
size: .
D: TRBD1
CDR3: CASSPSNRDSNSPLHF
DNA: TGTGCCAGCAGCCCATCTAACCGGGACAGCAATTCACCCCTCCACTTT

J: TRBJ2-7
V: TRBV7-9
size: .
D: .
CDR3: CASSLRPGDYEQYF
DNA: TGTGCCAGCAGCTTAAGGCCAGGGGACTACGAGCAGTACTTC

J: TRBJ2-1
V: TRBV7-2
size: .
D: TRBD2
CDR3: CASSSTFGLAGENEQFF
DNA: TGTGCCAGCAGCTCAACCTTCGGACTAGCGGGAGAGAATGAGCAGTTCTTC

J: TRBJ1-1
V: TRBV2
size: .
D: TRBD1
CDR3: CASILTGEAFF
DNA: TGTGCCAGCATCTTGACAGGGGAAGCTTTCTTT

J: TRBJ2-7
V: TRBV28
size: .
D: TRBD1
CDR3: CASSTGGTYEQYF
DNA: TGTGCCAGCAGCACAGGGGGAACCTACGAGCAGTACTTC

J: TRBJ1-1
V: TRBV19
size: .
D: .
CDR3: CASSTGIQNTEAFF
DNA: TGTGCCAGTAGTACCGGGATTCAGAACACTGAAGCTTTCTTT

J: TRBJ2-7
V: TRBV30
size: .
D: .
CDR3: CAWSHAGPNEQYF
DNA: TGTGCCTGGAGTCATGCAGGGCCCAACGAGCAGTACTTC

J: TRBJ2-3
V: TRBV2
size: .
D: .
CDR3: CASKQEGTEDTQYF
DNA: TGTGCCAGCAAGCAGGAGGGGACTGAGGATACGCAGTATTTT

J: TRBJ1-6
V: TRBV6-5
size: few
D: .
CDR3: CASRRTGSSPLHF
DNA: TGTGCCAGCAGGAGGACGGGGAGTTCACCCCTCCACTTT

J: TRBJ2-7
V: TRBV20-1
size: few
D: .
CDR3: CSASPAEGQGQYF
DNA: TGCAGTGCTAGTCCCGCGGAGGGTCAGGGGCAGTACTTC

J: TRBJ2-3
V: TRBV1
size: .
D: .
CDR3: CTSSQRPGDADTQYF
DNA: TGCACCAGCAGCCAAAGGCCGGGAGACGCAGATACGCAGTATTTT

J: TRBJ2-2
V: TRBV28
size: .
D: TRBD1
CDR3: CASSRQGIGELFF
DNA: TGTGCCAGCAGTCGACAGGGAATCGGGGAGCTGTTTTTT

J: TRBJ2-7
V: TRBV5-6
size: .
D: .
CDR3: CASSLGGNVNYEQYF
DNA: TGTGCCAGCAGTTTAGGAGGAAATGTAAACTACGAGCAGTACTTC

J: TRBJ1-5
V: TRBV7-5
size: .
D: .
CDR3: CVRSLDVQNNQPQHF
DNA: TGTGTCAGAAGCTTAGACGTCCAGAACAATCAGCCCCAGCATTTT

J: TRBJ2-3
V: TRBV7-6
size: .
D: .
CDR3: CASSRGGYTDTQYF
DNA: TGTGCCAGCAGCCGTGGAGGGTACACAGATACGCAGTATTTT

J: TRBJ2-7
V: TRBV6-1
size: .
D: TRBD1
CDR3: CASSDPRQGVYEQYF
DNA: TGTGCCAGCAGTGACCCCCGACAGGGGGTTTACGAGCAGTACTTC

J: TRBJ1-6
V: TRBV9
size: .
D: TRBD1
CDR3: CASSPRTGVDSPLHF
DNA: TGTGCCAGCAGCCCTCGGACAGGGGTCGACTCACCCCTCCACTTT

J: TRBJ2-7
V: TRBV3-1/TRBV3-2
size: .
D: TRBD2
CDR3: CASSHSGRADEQYF
DNA: TGTGCCAGCAGTCATAGCGGGAGGGCCGACGAGCAGTACTTC

J: TRBJ2-7
V: TRBV7-2
size: .
D: TRBD2
CDR3: CASSTHLAGGPHEQYF
DNA: TGTGCCAGCAGCACCCACCTAGCGGGAGGGCCCCACGAGCAGTACTTC

J: TRBJ1-2
V: TRBV7-9
size: .
D: .
CDR3: CASSLGESAGVDYTF
DNA: TGTGCCAGCAGCTTAGGGGAGTCGGCCGGGGTCGACTACACCTTC

J: TRBJ1-6
V: TRBV30
size: .
D: TRBD1
CDR3: CAWSTLQGTLSSPLHF
DNA: TGTGCCTGGAGTACCTTACAGGGGACTCTTTCTTCACCCCTCCACTTT

J: TRBJ2-7
V: TRBV7-2
size: .
D: .
CDR3: CASSSGTQAYF
DNA: TGTGCCAGCAGCTCCGGGACTCAGGCTTACTTC

J: TRBJ2-7
V: TRBV19
size: .
D: .
CDR3: CASRISEGRTGEQYF
DNA: TGTGCCAGTAGAATTTCGGAGGGCAGAACTGGGGAGCAGTACTTC

J: TRBJ1-1
V: TRBV3-1/TRBV3-2
size: .
D: TRBD1
CDR3: CASSQRQGRTEAFF
DNA: TGTGCCAGCAGCCAAAGACAGGGAAGGACTGAAGCTTTCTTT